Described below is a single TCR beta chain sequence and its context. The data stem from a study of blood T cell repertoires in COVID-19. CDR3 size: 15 residues. Trimming cost V 8 bases and J 0 bases, with 16 bases left between them. The germline gives CDR1 MDHEN, CDR2 SYDVKM. Per the authors' pipeline: Reference gene primer amplification yielded estimated nucleated cell counts. The method was immunoSEQ multiplex PCR; TCRdb's version includes in-frame clones alone and lacks a portion of them. V, J and clone size reflect that table, while D and trimming were determined from the DNA. The sample carries fewer than 500,000 clones, 87% recorded once. Those who participated ranged in age from about 18 to 95 years and resided in about two dozen US areas. Cohorts were determined from participant-reported clinical history. Two consecutive negative NP/OP PCR tests, clearance, or resolved symptoms defined Cohort 3 recovery.

The sample taken for sequencing was PBMCs or T cells enriched from blood (not recorded which). This receptor was obtained from a woman younger than 35 who had recovered from COVID-19. The rearrangement joins TRBV28 to TRBJ1-1, with D tentatively TRBD1 (5 bases). The CDR3 nucleotides are TGTGCCAGCGGTGTACCCACAGGTTTGAACACTGAAGCTTTCTTT. This codes for CASGVPTGLNTEAFF.